This section outlines one TCR beta chain sequence together with its context. CDR1 and CDR2 from the germline V gene are SGHRS and YFSETQ. V was clipped by 2 bases and J by 5 bases; unmatched bases: 4. This CDR3 contains 14 residues. These data are taken from a study of blood T cell repertoires in COVID-19. Across the whole study: Samples representing acute and convalescent COVID-19 were sourced from the United States, Italy and Spain. T cells, B-cell-depleted T cells, or PBMCs supplied cDNA or gDNA.

The authors' processing: Counts of nucleated cells, estimated from reference gene primer amplification, were obtained. Measured with immunoSEQ multiplex PCR; TCRdb has only the in-frame clones, and not every one. V, J and clone size derive from that table, while D and trimming were established from the DNA sequence. The sample lists fewer than 90,000 clones, approximately 89% seen once, with less than 5% in the top ten. This chain joins TRBV5-1 and TRBJ2-7; 10 bases fit TRBD1. This TCR came from a man aged 45-60 years with active or convalescent COVID-19. Sequencing was carried out using peripheral blood. This CDR3 reads CASSLGDRGNEQYF. The CDR3 coding sequence is TGCGCCAGCAGCTTAGGGGACAGGGGTAACGAGCAGTACTTC.